This T cell receptor (beta chain) was identified during a study of T cell repertoires in cytomegalovirus infection. A single record per CDR3 protein comes from TCRdb applying MiXCR to the reads. This sample has hundreds of thousands of distinct CDR3 sequences; roughly a third occur once, and the top ten carry 2.5% to 3%. This clonotype has a handful of counts. What it binds is unknown. General study results and limits: The ex vivo response showed dominance by HLA-C-restricted CMV-specific TCR beta clonotypes. Cumulative public TCR beta family frequency identified carriers of CMV plus the relevant HLA.

Germline CDR1 SGHAT, CDR2 FQDESV (reference sequence). This CDR3 region has 17 residues. V lost 1 base, J lost 7 bases, and 8 bases stayed unmatched. The source material was PBMCs. The receptor comes from a human donor in good health (CMV status not recorded). Some clones in this sample may be carry-over from other donors' samples. The rearrangement links TRBV11-1 to TRBJ2-1; 12 bases map to TRBD2. CDR3 sequence: CASSLVPSGRAGNEQFF. In DNA, the CDR3 is TGTGCCAGCAGCTTAGTCCCTAGCGGGAGGGCTGGTAATGAGCAGTTCTTC.